What follows are 18 T cell receptor beta chains derived from one specimen sequenced in a study of T cells in Graves' hyperthyroidism and ophthalmopathy. The source material, RNA transcripts, was used to amplify TCR beta CDR3 regions. In the first-round RT-PCR of the TCR CDR3, the HTBI primer set was used. Using its own MiXCR run on the multiplex PCR reads, TCRdb lists one record per CDR3 protein. The sample has almost 500,000 distinct CDR3 sequences, 22% seen once. The sequenced sample was blood. The origin of the receptors is an older woman with Graves' ophthalmopathy.

This sequence joins TRBV7-6 and TRBJ2-3; 9 bases are a match to TRBD1. This CDR3 has 15 residues. Germline lookup yields CDR1 SGHVS and CDR2 FNYEAQ. Unmatched junction bases numbered 8, after V lost 5 bases and J lost 5 bases. The CDR3 DNA reads as TGTGCCAGCAGCCTCCGGGACAGGGCCGGAGATACGCAGTATTTT. It codes for CASSLRDRAGDTQYF. Using reference TRBV7-6 and TRBJ2-3 for the parts outside the CDR3, the full variable domain is GAGVSQSPRYKVTKRGQDVALRCDPISGHVSLYWYRQALGQGPEFLTYFNYEAQQDKSGLPNDRFSAERPEGSISTLTIQRTEQRDSAMYRCASSLRDRAGDTQYFGPGTRLTVL.

This clonotype has at least ten counts. The V call is TRBV7-8, the J call TRBJ2-1; D perhaps matches TRBD2 (5 bases). V was pared by 5 bases and J by 8 bases, with 19 bases between. This CDR3 contains 15 residues. Germline CDR1 SGHVS, CDR2 FQNEAQ. The CDR3 DNA reads TGTGCCAGCAGCCCAAGACACCTCGGGAACCATGAGCAGTTCTTC. Residues: CASSPRHLGNHEQFF.

The chain combines TRBV6-1 with TRBJ1-1; tentatively, D is TRBD1 (5 bases). The V end lost 6 bases, the J end lost 2 bases, and 13 bases lay between the germline ends. This CDR3 has 14 amino acids. CDR1 is MNHNS, CDR2 SASEGT, per germline. CDR3 in DNA: TGTGCCAGCAGAGCACCTGGGGGTAACACTGAAGCTTTCTTT. Its translation is CASRAPGGNTEAFF.

V gene TRBV27 combines with J gene TRBJ1-5; 10 nucleotides agree with TRBD1. CDR3 length: 16 residues. The V gene end was trimmed by 0 bases and the J gene end by 5 bases; junction bases not matched to a gene: 4. Germline CDR1 is MNHEY and CDR2 is SMNVEV (reference sequence). For the CDR3, the DNA is TGTGCCAGCAGTTTATCCGGGACAGGGGAGTATCAGCCCCAGCATTTT. It encodes CASSLSGTGEYQPQHF.

This clonotype has ten or more counts. The CDR3 region is CASSVRASGAYTQYF. The CDR3 nucleotides are TGTGCCAGCAGCGTTAGGGCTAGCGGAGCTTATACGCAGTATTTT. V is TRBV12-3 or TRBV12-4 and J is TRBJ2-3; 7 bases agree with TRBD2. CDR3 length: 15 amino acids. The J segment lost 7 bases and the V segment lost 6 bases, leaving 13 bases of the junction unmatched.

This clonotype has only a few counts. The chain recombines TRBV18 with TRBJ2-2; D is possibly TRBD2 (5 bases). From germline, CDR1 is KGHSH and CDR2 LQKENI. The CDR3 spans 13 residues. V was shortened by 4 bases and J by 3 bases, with 6 bases between the two germline ends. CDR3 nucleotides: TGTGCCAGCTCACAAGCGGACACCGGGGAGCTGTTTTTT. The encoded protein is CASSQADTGELFF.

V gene TRBV20-1 combines with J gene TRBJ2-5; the D gene is possibly TRBD2 (6 bases). Looked up from germline, CDR1 is DFQATT and CDR2 is SNEGSKA (reference sequence). Trimming removed 3 bases from V and 4 bases from J, with 12 bases in between. CDR3 length: 13 residues. The CDR3 here is CSASWGDLETQYF. The CDR3 DNA follows: TGCAGTGCTAGCTGGGGGGATCTAGAGACCCAGTACTTC.

The J gene is TRBJ2-1, the V gene TRBV6-6; TRBD1 agrees at 10 bases. The CDR3 length is 20 residues. Trimming at V came to 1 base and at J to 7 bases, leaving 19 bases not matched to a gene. CDR1 and CDR2 from the germline V gene are MNHNY and SVGAGI (reference sequence). CDR3 coding DNA: TGTGCCAGCAGTTACTACCCAATCTCATCAGGGACAGGGGCTAGGAATGAGCAGTTCTTC. As protein: CASSYYPISSGTGARNEQFF.

This clonotype was detected a few times. V usage is TRBV30 and J usage is TRBJ2-5; possible D gene TRBD2, 5 bases. Germline CDR1 reads GTSNPN; CDR2 reads SVGIG (reference sequence). This CDR3 region has 14 residues. V was trimmed by 3 bases and J by 7 bases, leaving 18 bases between them. The CDR3 here is CAWSSPGGLGTQYF. CDR3 coding DNA: TGTGCCTGGAGCTCCCCAGGAGGTCTCGGGACCCAGTACTTC.

This clonotype was detected a few times. This chain uses TRBV20-1 with TRBJ2-1, with D unclear. V lost 0 bases and J 0 bases, leaving 9 bases between the germline ends. The length of the CDR3 is 15 residues. From germline, CDR1 is DFQATT and CDR2 SNEGSKA (reference sequence). CDR3 DNA: TGCAGTGCTAGAGAAGGCTGGCTCTCCTACAATGAGCAGTTCTTC. It specifies CSAREGWLSYNEQFF.

The gene calls are TRBV7-9 and TRBJ2-1, with 8 positions matching TRBD2. The length of the CDR3 is 15 residues. In germline, CDR1 is SEHNR, CDR2 FQNEAQ (reference sequence). The V segment lost 6 bases and the J segment 3 bases; nucleotides outside the gene matches: 7. CDR3 DNA sequence: TGTGCCAGCAGACTTTTAAGCGGGAGCTACAATGAGCAGTTCTTC. It codes for CASRLLSGSYNEQFF. The full variable domain, rest sourced from reference TRBV7-9 and TRBJ2-1, is DTGVSQNPRHKITKRGQNVTFRCDPISEHNRLYWYRQTLGQGPEFLTYFQNEAQLEKSRLLSDRFSAERPKGSFSTLEIQRTEQGDSAMYLCASRLLSGSYNEQFFGPGTRLTVL.

This chain links TRBV11-3 with TRBJ2-1; 7 bases are a match to TRBD2. V dropped 0 bases and J dropped 2; count of bases not matched to a gene: 4. Germline CDR1 reads SGHNT; CDR2 reads YENEEA. This CDR3 is built from 16 residues. CDR3 nucleotides: TGTGCCAGCAGCTTAGAGGGCGGGAGCGCCTACAATGAGCAGTTCTTC. It codes for CASSLEGGSAYNEQFF.

In its sample, this clonotype was seen a few times. V is TRBV6-1 and J is TRBJ1-1; TRBD1 agrees at 8 bases. With 7 bases clipped from V and 4 bases from J, the junction kept 11 bases outside the gene matches. The germline CDR1 and CDR2 sequences are MNHNS and SASEGT. The CDR3 is made up of 15 amino acids. CDR3 region: CASMLETGVATEAFF. CDR3 DNA: TGTGCCAGCATGCTAGAGACAGGGGTCGCCACTGAAGCTTTCTTT.

As for this clonotype: A much larger clone differs from this one at a single base, so this may be a read error. The chain recombines TRBV11-2 with TRBJ1-2; D remains ambiguous. This CDR3 region has 13 residues. Germline-derived CDR1 and CDR2 are SGHAT and FQNNGV. V lost 4 bases, J lost 1 base, and 7 bases lay in between. DNA of the CDR3: TGTGCCAGCAGCTCGAGACTTAACTATGGCTACACCTTC. It codes for CASSSRLNYGYTF. The variable domain in full, completed from reference TRBV11-2 and TRBJ1-2, reads EAGVAQSPRYKIIEKRQSVAFWCNPISGHATLYWYQQILGQGPKLLIQFQNNGVVDDSQLPKDRFSAERLKGVDSTLKIQPAKLEDSAVYLCASSSRLNYGYTFGSGTRLTVV.

At least ten counts were recorded for this clonotype. This chain connects TRBV3-1 to TRBJ1-2; D is ambiguous. Trimming removed 2 bases at V and 2 bases at J, with 9 bases between. From germline, CDR1 is LGHDT and CDR2 YNNKEL (reference sequence). The CDR3 is made up of 14 amino acids. As DNA, the CDR3 is TGTGCCAGCAGCCAATTTCAAGCCAACTATGGCTACACCTTC. Its protein product is CASSQFQANYGYTF.

V gene TRBV12-3 or TRBV12-4 combines with J gene TRBJ2-7; D uncertain. The CDR3 runs to 13 residues. Trimming left V 1 base short and J 6 bases short, with 10 bases between. CDR3 sequence (DNA): TGTGCCAGCAGTTTAGGCCAGGCAACCGAGCAGTACTTC. Amino acids: CASSLGQATEQYF.

This clonotype was seen a few times. The rearrangement links TRBV30 to TRBJ2-2, with unresolved D. The CDR3 sequence is 15 residues long. V lost 0 bases and J lost 4, with 12 bases in between. Per germline, CDR1 GTSNPN and CDR2 SVGIG (reference sequence). The CDR3 is CAWSVGGPATGELFF. The CDR3 bases are TGTGCCTGGAGTGTAGGTGGTCCAGCCACCGGGGAGCTGTTTTTT.

The table lists this clonotype with a few counts. The chain is built from TRBV12-3 or TRBV12-4 and TRBJ2-5; D is possibly TRBD1 or TRBD2 (7 bases each). The CDR3 spans 14 residues. V gave up 1 base and J gave up 9 bases, with 15 bases separating them. CDR3 region: CASSLVGGGWSQYF. CDR3 nucleotide sequence: TGTGCCAGCAGTTTAGTGGGAGGGGGCTGGTCCCAGTACTTC.